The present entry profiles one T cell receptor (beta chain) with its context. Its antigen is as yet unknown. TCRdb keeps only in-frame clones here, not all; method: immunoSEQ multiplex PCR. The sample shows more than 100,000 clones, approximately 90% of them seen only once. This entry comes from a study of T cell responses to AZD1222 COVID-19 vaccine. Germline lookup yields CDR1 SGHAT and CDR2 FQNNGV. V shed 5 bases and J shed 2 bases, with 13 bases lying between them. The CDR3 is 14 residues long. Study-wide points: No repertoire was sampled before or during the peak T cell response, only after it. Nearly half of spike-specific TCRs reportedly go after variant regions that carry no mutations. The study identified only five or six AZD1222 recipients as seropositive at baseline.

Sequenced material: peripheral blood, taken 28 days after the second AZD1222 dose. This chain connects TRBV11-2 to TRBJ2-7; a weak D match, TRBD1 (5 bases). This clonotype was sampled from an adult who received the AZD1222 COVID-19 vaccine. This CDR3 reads CASSQTDSPYEQYF. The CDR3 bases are TGTGCCAGCAGCCAGACCGACAGCCCCTACGAGCAGTACTTC.